This T cell receptor (beta chain) was sequenced during a study of lymphopenia after photon versus proton radiotherapy. Germline V gene sequence: CDR1 MNHNS, CDR2 SASEGT. The CDR3 covers 14 residues. After removal of 6 bases from V and 0 bases from J, the junction contained 5 bases not matched to a gene. TCRdb's copy holds only in-frame clones and misses some; the assay was immunoSEQ multiplex PCR. The table lists some 70,000 clones, 75% to 90% of them singletons. The source was peripheral blood, collected from a patient treated with proton-based radiotherapy. This receptor was taken from a man aged 80 or over with esophageal cancer. The chain has TRBV6-1 and TRBJ2-7; 7 positions match TRBD1. The CDR3: CASRTWDSSYEQYF. The CDR3 bases are TGTGCCAGCAGGACGTGGGACAGCTCCTACGAGCAGTACTTC.